The T cell receptor beta chain under discussion was sequenced for a study of response to subunit inactivated influenza vaccine. General study findings and limits: Every seasonal influenza vaccination brings in few new T cells, the authors suggested.

V gave up 0 bases and J gave up 4 bases, with 4 bases separating them. Germline V lookup: CDR1 MNHNY, CDR2 SVGAGI (reference sequence). The CDR3 loop spans 13 amino acids. As to this clonotype: Its specificity is unknown.

TCRdb used MiXCR to reprocess the RT-PCR reads, holding one entry per CDR3 protein. The sample yields a few hundred thousand distinct CDR3 sequences, 14% seen once. The material sequenced was PBMCs from blood, taken 12 days after vaccination. V usage is TRBV6-6 and J usage is TRBJ2-1; D gene unclear. This TCR derives from a man aged 50-60 years who received an inactivated influenza vaccine. The CDR3 is CASSYSDYNEQFF. The DNA for the CDR3 is TGTGCCAGCAGTTACTCAGATTACAATGAGCAGTTCTTC.